This TCR beta chain stems from a study of T-cell memory formation after mild COVID-19. Whole-study results and caveats: There were some responding clones in pre-infection memory, which suggested that cross-reactive memory had joined. There was a balanced CD4/CD8 profile in clones contracting day 15 to 85, and later expanders leaned CD4+.

Details on this clonotype: The target antigen is unknown.

Using constant-segment primers, 5'RACE produced TCR alpha and TCR beta cDNA libraries carrying sample barcodes and UMIs. TCRdb analysed the 5' RACE reads with MiXCR anew, one entry per CDR3 protein. The data hold hundreds of thousands of distinct CDR3 sequences, with about an eighth observed a single time. The source material was PBMCs or a T cell subset sorted from them (not recorded which). This receptor was taken from a man younger than 35 who had mild COVID-19 (a few samples of this study predate the infection). Cell type and time point are not known.

DNA of the CDR3: TGTGCCAGCAGTCCGCGACTAGCGGGGTTCACAGATACGCAGTATTTT. Protein product: CASSPRLAGFTDTQYF. V usage is TRBV25-1 and J usage is TRBJ2-3, with 11 bases fitting TRBD2. CDR3 length: 16 amino acids. CDR1 and CDR2 from the germline V gene are MGHDK and SYGVNS. The V segment lost 5 bases and the J segment 2 bases; nucleotides outside the gene matches: 6.